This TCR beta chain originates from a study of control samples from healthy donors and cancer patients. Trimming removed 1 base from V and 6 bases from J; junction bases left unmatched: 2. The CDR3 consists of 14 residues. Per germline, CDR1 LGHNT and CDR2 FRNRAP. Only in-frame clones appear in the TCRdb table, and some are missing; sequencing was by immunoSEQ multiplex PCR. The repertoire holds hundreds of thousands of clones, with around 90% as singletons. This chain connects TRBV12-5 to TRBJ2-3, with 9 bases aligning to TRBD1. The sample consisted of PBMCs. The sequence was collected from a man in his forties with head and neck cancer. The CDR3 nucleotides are TGTGCTAGTGGTTTGGGGACAGGGGCGGATACGCAGTATTTT. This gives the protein CASGLGTGADTQYF.